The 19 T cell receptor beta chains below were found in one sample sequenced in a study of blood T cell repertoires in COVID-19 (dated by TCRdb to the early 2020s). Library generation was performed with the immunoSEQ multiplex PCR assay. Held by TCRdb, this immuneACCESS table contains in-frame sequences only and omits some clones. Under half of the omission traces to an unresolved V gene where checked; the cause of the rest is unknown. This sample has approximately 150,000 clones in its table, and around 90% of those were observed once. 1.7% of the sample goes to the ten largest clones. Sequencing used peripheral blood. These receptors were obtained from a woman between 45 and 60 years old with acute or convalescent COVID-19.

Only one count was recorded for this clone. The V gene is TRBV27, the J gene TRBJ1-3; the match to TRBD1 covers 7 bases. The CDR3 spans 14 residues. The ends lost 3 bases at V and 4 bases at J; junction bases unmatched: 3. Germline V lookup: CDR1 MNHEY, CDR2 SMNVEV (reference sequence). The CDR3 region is CASSLNRGGNTIYF. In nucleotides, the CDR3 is TGTGCCAGCAGTTTGAACAGGGGAGGAAACACCATATATTTT.

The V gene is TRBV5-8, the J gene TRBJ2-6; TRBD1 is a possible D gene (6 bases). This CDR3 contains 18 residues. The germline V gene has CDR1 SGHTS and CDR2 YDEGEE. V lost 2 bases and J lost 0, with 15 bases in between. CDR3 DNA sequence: TGTGCCAGCAGCTTTCTAGGACAGTCGCACTCTGGGGCCAACGTCCTGACTTTC. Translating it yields CASSFLGQSHSGANVLTF.

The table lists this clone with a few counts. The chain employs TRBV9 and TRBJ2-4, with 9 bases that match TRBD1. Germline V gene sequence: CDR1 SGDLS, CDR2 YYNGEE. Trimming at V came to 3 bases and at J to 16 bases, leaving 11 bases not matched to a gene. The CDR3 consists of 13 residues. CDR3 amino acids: CASSEFLQGAIYF. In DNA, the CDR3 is TGTGCCAGCAGCGAGTTCCTACAGGGGGCAATCTACTTC.

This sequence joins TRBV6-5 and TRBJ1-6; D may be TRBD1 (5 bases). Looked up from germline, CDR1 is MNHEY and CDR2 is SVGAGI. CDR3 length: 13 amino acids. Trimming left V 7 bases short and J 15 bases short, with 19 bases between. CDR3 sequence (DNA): TGTGCCAGCATGACGGGGGGTAGCGAGAACCTCCACTTT. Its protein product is CASMTGGSENLHF.

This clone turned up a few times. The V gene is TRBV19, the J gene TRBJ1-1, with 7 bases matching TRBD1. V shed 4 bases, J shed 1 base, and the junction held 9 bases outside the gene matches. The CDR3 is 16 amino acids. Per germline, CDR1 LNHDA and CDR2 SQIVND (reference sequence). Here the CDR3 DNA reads TGTGCCAGTAGTAGGTTGCCGGGACAGCGGAACACTGAAGCTTTCTTT. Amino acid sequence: CASSRLPGQRNTEAFF.

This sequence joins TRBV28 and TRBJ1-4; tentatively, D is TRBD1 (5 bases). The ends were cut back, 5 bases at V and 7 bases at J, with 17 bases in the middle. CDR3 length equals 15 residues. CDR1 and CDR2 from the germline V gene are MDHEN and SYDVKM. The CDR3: CASSPPGRGGEKLFF. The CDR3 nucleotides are TGTGCCAGCAGTCCCCCCGGGAGGGGTGGTGAAAAACTGTTTTTT.

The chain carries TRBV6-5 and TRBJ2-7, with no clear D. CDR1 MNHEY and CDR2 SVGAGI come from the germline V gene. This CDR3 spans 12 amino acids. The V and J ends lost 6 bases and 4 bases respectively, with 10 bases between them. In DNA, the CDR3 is TGTGCCAGCAGCCCCCCCCCTTACGAGCAGTACTTC. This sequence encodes CASSPPPYEQYF.

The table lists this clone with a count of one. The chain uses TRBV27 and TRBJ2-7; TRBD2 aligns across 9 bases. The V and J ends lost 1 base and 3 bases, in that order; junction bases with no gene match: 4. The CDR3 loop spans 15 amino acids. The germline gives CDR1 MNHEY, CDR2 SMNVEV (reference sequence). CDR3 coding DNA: TGTGCCAGCAGTTTATATCCTAGCGGGGACTACGAGCAGTACTTC. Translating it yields CASSLYPSGDYEQYF.

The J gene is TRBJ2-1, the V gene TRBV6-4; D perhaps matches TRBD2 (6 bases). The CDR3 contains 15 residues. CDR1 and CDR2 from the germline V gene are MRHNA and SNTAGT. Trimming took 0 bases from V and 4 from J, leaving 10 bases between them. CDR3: CASSDSSGQYNEQFF. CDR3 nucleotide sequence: TGTGCCAGCAGTGACTCAAGCGGGCAATACAATGAGCAGTTCTTC.

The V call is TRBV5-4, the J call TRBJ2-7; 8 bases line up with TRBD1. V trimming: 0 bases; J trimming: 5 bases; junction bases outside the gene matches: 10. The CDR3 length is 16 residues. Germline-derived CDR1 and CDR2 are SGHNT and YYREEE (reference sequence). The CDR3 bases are TGTGCCAGCAGCTTGGGACCGGGGCAGGGGGCAAACGAGCAGTACTTC. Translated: CASSLGPGQGANEQYF. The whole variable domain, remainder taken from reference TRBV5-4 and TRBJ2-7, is ETGVTQSPTHLIKTRGQQVTLRCSSQSGHNTVSWYQQALGQGPQFIFQYYREEENGRGNFPPRFSGLQFPNYSSELNVNALELDDSALYLCASSLGPGQGANEQYFGPGTRLTVT.

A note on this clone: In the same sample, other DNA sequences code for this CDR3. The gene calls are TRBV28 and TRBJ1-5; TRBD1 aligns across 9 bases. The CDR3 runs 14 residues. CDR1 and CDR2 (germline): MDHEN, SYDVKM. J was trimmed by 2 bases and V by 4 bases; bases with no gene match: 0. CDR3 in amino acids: CASSWTGGNQPQHF. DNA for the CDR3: TGTGCCAGCAGTTGGACAGGGGGCAATCAGCCCCAGCATTTT.

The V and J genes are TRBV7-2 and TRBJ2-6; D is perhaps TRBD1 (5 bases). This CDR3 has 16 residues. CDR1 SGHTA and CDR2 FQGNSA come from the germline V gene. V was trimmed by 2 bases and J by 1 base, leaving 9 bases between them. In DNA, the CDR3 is TGTGCCAGCAGCTTAACCTCAGGGTCTGGGGCCAACGTCCTGACTTTC. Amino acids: CASSLTSGSGANVLTF.

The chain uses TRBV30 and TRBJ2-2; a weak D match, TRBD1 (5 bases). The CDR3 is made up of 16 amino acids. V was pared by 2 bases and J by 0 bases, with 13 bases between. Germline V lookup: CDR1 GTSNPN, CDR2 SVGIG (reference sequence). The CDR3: CAWSHLGAANTGELFF. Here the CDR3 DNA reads TGTGCCTGGAGTCATTTAGGGGCGGCGAACACCGGGGAGCTGTTTTTT.

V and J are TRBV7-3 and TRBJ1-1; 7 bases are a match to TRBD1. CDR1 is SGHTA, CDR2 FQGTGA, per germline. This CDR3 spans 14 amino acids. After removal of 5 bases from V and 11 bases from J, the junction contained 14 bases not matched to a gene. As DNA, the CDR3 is TGTGCCAGCAGCCCAAACGGACAGGTTGGGGTGGCTTTCTTT. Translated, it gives CASSPNGQVGVAFF.

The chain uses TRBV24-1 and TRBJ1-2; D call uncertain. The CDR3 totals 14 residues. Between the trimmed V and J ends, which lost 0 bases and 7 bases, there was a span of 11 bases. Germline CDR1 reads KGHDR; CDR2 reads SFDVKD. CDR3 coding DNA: TGTGCCACCAGTGATTTGGGAACGGAGCGTGGCTACACCTTC. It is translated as CATSDLGTERGYTF.

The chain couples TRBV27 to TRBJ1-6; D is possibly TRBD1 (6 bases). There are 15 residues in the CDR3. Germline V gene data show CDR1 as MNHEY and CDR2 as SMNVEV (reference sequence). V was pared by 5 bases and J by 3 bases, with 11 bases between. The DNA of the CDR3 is TGTGCCAGCAGTCCGCCACAGGGCTATAATTCACCCCTCCACTTT. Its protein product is CASSPPQGYNSPLHF.

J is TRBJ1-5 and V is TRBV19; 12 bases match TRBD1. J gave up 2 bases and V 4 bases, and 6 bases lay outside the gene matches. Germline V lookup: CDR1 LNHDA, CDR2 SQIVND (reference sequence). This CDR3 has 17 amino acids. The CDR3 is CASSTRDRGQGNQPQHF. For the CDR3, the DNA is TGTGCCAGTAGTACGAGGGACAGGGGGCAGGGCAATCAGCCCCAGCATTTT.

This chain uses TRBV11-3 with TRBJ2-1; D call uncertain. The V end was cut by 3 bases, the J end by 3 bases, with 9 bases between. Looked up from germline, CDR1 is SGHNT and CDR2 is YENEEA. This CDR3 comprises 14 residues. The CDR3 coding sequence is TGTGCCAGCAGCTTGTCGTTCCTCTACAATGAGCAGTTCTTC. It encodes CASSLSFLYNEQFF.

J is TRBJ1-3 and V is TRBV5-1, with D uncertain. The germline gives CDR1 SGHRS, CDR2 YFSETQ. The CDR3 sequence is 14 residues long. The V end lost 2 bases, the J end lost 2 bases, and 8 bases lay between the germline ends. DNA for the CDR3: TGCGCCAGCAGCTTAGGAACAGCTGGAAACACCATATATTTT. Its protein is CASSLGTAGNTIYF.